Listed here is a single TCR beta chain. Its cognate antigen is unknown. Deep level was the assay's run setting. TCRdb's copy holds only in-frame clones and misses some; the assay was immunoSEQ multiplex PCR. The table records millions of clones, roughly 96% of them present only once. This entry belongs to a study of shared clonotypes between healthy human individuals. Study as a whole: Researchers assigned three CD4 naive, three CD4 memory, two CD8 naive and one CD8 memory plate to each donor.

The V gene's germline CDR1 is SGHRS and CDR2 YFSETQ. The CDR3 is made up of 13 amino acids. V lost 4 bases to trimming and J lost 5 bases, with 12 bases between them. Study-wide results and limits: Sorted-subset sequencing, rarefaction showed, was incomplete despite large depth.

The chain recombines TRBV5-1 with TRBJ1-1; the D gene is possibly TRBD1 (6 bases). The sequence was collected from a man in his late teens or twenties in good health. The specimen was naive CD4+ T cells sorted from blood. Subset described: CD45RA+ positively selected. CDR3: CASSIRGLTEAFF. CDR3 DNA: TGCGCCAGCAGCATCAGGGGTTTGACTGAAGCTTTCTTT.